This TCR beta chain was found in a study of beta chain features in type 1 diabetes. For the study at large: In age, gender and cell yields, patients were similar to healthy donors.

After removal of 4 bases from V and 4 bases from J, the junction contained 9 bases not matched to a gene. Germline V gene sequence: CDR1 SGDLS, CDR2 YYNGEE. This CDR3 spans 17 amino acids. Of the isolated RNA, all was reverse transcribed, and so the sequenced material was expressed TCRB transcripts. About 3.57 million reads per sample were averaged for naive, central memory and regulatory samples. Measured with immunoSEQ multiplex PCR; TCRdb has only the in-frame clones, and not every one. The sample carries about 240,000 clones, 25% to 30% recorded once. Study-wide findings and caveats: Patients with type 1 diabetes showed fewer VDJ junction insertions and more deletions.

Concerning this clone: The antigen remains undetermined.

Purity (above 98%) was reached by all sorted populations. The chain carries TRBV9 and TRBJ1-4; TRBD1 matches 11 bases. The receptor's source is a man aged 25-45 years in good health. Sequencing was performed on central memory CD4+ T cells from blood. CDR3 coding DNA: TGTGCCAGCAGCCCGCGGGACAGGGGGTTTAGTAATGAAAAACTGTTTTTT. Its protein is CASSPRDRGFSNEKLFF.